This TCR beta chain is from a study of blood T cells in healthy people across ages. Study as a whole: The capture of about one barcoded beta molecule per two T cells was achieved by template switching. Broader study findings: Compared with aged donors, long-lived donors showed fewer expanded clones, suggesting selection. Diversity estimates drawn from one million T cells were deemed underestimates.

Germline values: CDR1 DFQATT, CDR2 SNEGSKA (reference sequence). The CDR3 contains 14 residues. Germline trimming cut 2 bases from V and 3 bases from J; bases unmatched to any gene: 4. A remark on this clonotype: The antigen is not known.

A second PCR, run for about 7 to 12 cycles, used a sample-barcoded 5' primer plus a J-beta primer mix. From each sample, at least 3 million paired-end reads containing CDR3 were obtained. MiXCR, run by TCRdb on the 5' RACE reads, gives a single entry per CDR3 protein. The data hold 790,000 or so distinct CDR3 sequences, with about half observed a single time. The rearrangement links TRBV20-1 to TRBJ2-7; 10 nucleotides match TRBD1. The source material was blood. The TCR originated in an elderly man in good health. CDR3 DNA sequence: TGCAGTGCTAGATTCCGGGACAGGGGCTACGAGCAGTACTTC. The encoded protein is CSARFRDRGYEQYF.